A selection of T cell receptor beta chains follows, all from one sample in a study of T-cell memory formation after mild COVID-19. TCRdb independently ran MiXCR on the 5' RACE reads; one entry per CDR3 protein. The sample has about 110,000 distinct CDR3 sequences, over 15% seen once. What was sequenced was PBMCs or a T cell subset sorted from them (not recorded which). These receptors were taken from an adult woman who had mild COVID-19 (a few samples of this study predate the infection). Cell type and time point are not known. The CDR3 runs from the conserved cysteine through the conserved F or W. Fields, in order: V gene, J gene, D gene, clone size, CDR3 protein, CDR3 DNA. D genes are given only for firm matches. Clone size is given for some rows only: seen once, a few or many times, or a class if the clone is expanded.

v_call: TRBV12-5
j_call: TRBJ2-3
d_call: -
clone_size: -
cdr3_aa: CASASASATDTQYF
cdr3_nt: TGTGCTAGTGCCTCAGCTAGCGCGACAGATACGCAGTATTTT

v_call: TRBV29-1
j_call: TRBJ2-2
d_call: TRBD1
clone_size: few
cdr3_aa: CSALRQGSIGELFF
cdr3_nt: TGCAGCGCGCTCCGACAGGGGAGTATCGGGGAGCTGTTTTTT

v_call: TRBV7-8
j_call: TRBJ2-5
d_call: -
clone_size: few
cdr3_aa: CASSPHLREETQYF
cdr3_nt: TGTGCCAGCAGCCCCCATTTGCGGGAAGAGACCCAGTACTTC

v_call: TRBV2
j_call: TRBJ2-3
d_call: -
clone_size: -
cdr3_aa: CASSKPTGSTDTQYF
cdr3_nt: TGTGCCAGCAGTAAACCGACAGGAAGCACAGATACGCAGTATTTT

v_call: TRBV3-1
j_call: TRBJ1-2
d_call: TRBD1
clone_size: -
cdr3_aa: CASSHAPGQDFGYTF
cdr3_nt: TGTGCCAGCAGCCACGCTCCGGGACAGGATTTTGGCTACACCTTC

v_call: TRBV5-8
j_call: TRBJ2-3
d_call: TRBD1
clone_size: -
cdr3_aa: CASSFSTGGTDTQYF
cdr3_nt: TGTGCCAGCAGCTTCTCGACAGGGGGTACAGATACGCAGTATTTT

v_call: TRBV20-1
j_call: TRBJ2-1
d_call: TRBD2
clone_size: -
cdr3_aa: CSARDVERGSYNEQFF
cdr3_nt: TGCAGTGCTAGAGATGTGGAGCGGGGCTCCTACAATGAGCAGTTCTTC

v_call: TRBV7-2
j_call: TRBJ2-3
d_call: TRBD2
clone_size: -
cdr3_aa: CASSSERGADTQYF
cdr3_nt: TGTGCCAGCAGCTCGGAGCGGGGGGCAGATACGCAGTATTTT

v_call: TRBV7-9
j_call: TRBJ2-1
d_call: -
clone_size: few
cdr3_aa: CASKDGTNNEQFF
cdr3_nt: TGTGCCAGCAAAGACGGGACAAACAATGAGCAGTTCTTC

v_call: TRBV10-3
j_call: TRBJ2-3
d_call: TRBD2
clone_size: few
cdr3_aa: CAIESGRAPSTDTQYF
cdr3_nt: TGTGCCATAGAAAGCGGGAGGGCCCCAAGCACAGATACGCAGTATTTT

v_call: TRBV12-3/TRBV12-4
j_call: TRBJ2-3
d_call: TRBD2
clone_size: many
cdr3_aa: CASSATSASTDTQYF
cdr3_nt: TGTGCCAGCAGTGCGACTAGCGCTAGCACAGATACGCAGTATTTT

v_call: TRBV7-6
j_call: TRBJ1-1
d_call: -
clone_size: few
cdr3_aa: CASSLGGKTEAFF
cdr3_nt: TGTGCCAGCAGCTTGGGGGGAAAAACTGAAGCTTTCTTT

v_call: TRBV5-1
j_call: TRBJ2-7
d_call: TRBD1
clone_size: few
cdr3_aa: CASSSGQESYEQYF
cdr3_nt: TGCGCCAGCAGCTCTGGACAGGAGTCCTACGAGCAGTACTTC

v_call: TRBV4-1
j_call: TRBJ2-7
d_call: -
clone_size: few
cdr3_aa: CASSQVGGSYEQYF
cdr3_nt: TGCGCCAGCAGCCAAGTAGGTGGCTCCTACGAGCAGTACTTC

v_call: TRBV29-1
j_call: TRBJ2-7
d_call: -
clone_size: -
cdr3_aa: CSVEVETGTYEQYF
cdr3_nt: TGCAGCGTTGAAGTGGAGACAGGTACCTACGAGCAGTACTTC

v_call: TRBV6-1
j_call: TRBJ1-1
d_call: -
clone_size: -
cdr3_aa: CASKRGALAFF
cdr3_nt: TGTGCCAGCAAAAGGGGGGCATTAGCTTTCTTT

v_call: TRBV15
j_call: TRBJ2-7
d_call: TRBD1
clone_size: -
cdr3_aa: CATSRDRDRGYEQYF
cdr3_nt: TGTGCCACCAGCAGAGATAGGGACAGGGGTTACGAGCAGTACTTC

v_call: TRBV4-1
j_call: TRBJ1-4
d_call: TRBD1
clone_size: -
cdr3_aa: CASSLDRGSANEKLFF
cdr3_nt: TGCGCCAGCAGCCTCGACAGGGGGTCAGCTAATGAAAAACTGTTTTTT

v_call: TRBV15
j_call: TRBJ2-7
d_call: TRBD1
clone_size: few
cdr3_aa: CATSRKRIQGIGVEQYF
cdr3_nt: TGTGCCACCAGCAGAAAACGTATACAGGGGATAGGGGTCGAGCAGTACTTC

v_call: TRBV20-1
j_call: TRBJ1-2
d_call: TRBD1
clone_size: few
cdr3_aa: CSASEGAVDGYTF
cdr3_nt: TGCAGTGCTTCCGAGGGGGCAGTTGATGGCTACACCTTC

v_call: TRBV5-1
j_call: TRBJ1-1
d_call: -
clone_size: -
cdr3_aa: CASSPRTNTEAFF
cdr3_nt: TGCGCCAGCAGCCCTAGGACAAACACTGAAGCTTTCTTT

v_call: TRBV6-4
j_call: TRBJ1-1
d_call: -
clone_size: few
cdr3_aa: CASSTTVNTEAFF
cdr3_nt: TGTGCCAGCAGTACGACAGTGAACACTGAAGCTTTCTTT

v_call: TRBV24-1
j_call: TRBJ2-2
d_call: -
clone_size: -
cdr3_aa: CATSDHRPVGELFF
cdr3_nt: TGTGCCACCAGTGACCACAGACCCGTTGGGGAGCTGTTTTTT

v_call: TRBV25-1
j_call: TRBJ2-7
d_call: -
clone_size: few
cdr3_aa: CASRDGLAGFGEQYF
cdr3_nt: TGTGCCAGCAGAGATGGATTGGCGGGGTTTGGCGAGCAGTACTTC

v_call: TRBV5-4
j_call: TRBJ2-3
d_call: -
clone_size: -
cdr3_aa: CASSFEFSEVDTQYF
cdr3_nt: TGTGCCAGCAGCTTTGAATTCTCCGAGGTGGATACGCAGTATTTT

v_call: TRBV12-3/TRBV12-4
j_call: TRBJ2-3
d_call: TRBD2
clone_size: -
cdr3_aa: CASSLGLAGATDTQYF
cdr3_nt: TGTGCCAGCAGCCTTGGACTAGCGGGGGCCACAGATACGCAGTATTTT

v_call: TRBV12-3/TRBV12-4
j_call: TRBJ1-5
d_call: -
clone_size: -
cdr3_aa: CASSLAGGNQPQHF
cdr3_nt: TGTGCCAGCAGTTTAGCAGGGGGCAATCAGCCCCAGCATTTT

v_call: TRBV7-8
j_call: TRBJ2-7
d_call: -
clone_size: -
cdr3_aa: CASSLAPGAVDLLF
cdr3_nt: TGTGCCAGCAGCTTAGCGCCCGGGGCCGTAGACCTCTTATTC

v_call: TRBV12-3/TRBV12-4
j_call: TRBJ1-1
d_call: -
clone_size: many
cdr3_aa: CASSLVGPQSDEAFF
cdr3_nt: TGTGCCAGCAGTTTAGTCGGCCCTCAGAGCGATGAAGCTTTCTTT

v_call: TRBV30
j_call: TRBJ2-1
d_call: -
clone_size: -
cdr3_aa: CAWSVGVSSYNEQFF
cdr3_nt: TGTGCCTGGAGTGTAGGGGTTAGCTCCTACAATGAGCAGTTCTTC

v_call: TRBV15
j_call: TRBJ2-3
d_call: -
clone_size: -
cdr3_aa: CATSRGSDSYTDTQYF
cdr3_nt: TGTGCCACCAGCAGAGGATCCGACAGTTACACAGATACGCAGTATTTT

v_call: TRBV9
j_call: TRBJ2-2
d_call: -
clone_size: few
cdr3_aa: CASSVDNGLADTGELFF
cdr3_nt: TGTGCCAGCAGCGTAGATAACGGGCTAGCAGACACCGGGGAGCTGTTTTTT

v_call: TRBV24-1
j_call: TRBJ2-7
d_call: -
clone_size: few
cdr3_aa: CATSDLRQGYYEQYF
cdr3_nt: TGTGCCACCAGTGATTTGCGCCAGGGATACTACGAGCAGTACTTC

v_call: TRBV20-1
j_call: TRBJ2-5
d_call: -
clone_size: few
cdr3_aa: CSARDAEVGIETQYF
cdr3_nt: TGCAGTGCTAGAGATGCGGAAGTGGGGATAGAGACCCAGTACTTC

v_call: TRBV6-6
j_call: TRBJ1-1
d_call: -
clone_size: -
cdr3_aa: CATAEGTLNTEAFF
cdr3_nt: TGTGCCACGGCCGAGGGCACCCTGAACACTGAAGCTTTCTTT

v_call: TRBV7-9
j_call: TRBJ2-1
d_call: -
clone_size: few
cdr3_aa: CASSLALNFNEQFF
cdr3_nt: TGTGCCAGCAGCTTAGCGCTAAACTTCAATGAGCAGTTCTTC

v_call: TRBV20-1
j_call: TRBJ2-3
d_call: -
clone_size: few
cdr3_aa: CSAHLTAVNPIVADTQYF
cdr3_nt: TGCAGTGCTCATCTCACCGCAGTAAACCCTATCGTAGCAGATACGCAGTATTTT

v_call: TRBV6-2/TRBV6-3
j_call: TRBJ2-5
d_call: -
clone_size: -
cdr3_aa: CASSYRRGEQTQYF
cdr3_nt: TGTGCCAGCAGTTACCGGAGGGGAGAGCAGACCCAGTACTTC

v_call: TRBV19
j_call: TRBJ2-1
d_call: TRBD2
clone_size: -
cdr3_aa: CASSIGYGTSYDNEQFF
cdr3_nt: TGTGCCAGTAGTATAGGTTATGGGACTAGCTACGACAATGAGCAGTTCTTC

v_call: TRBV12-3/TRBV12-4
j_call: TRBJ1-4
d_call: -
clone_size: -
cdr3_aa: CASWLTASNEKLFF
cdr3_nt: TGTGCCAGTTGGTTGACAGCTTCTAATGAAAAACTGTTTTTT